A selection of T cell receptor beta chains follows, all from one sample in a study of identical twins. Using its own MiXCR run on the 5' RACE reads, TCRdb lists one record per CDR3 protein. This table holds 200,000 or so distinct CDR3 sequences, about a sixth found once. The same data also contributed to another study, on T cells expressing NK-cell markers.

The sequenced sample consisted of CD8+ T cells sorted from blood. These receptors all stem from a woman aged 18-29 years in good health. The CDR3 runs from the conserved cysteine through the conserved F or W. The D gene is left open where the match is weak. Some rows mark clone size as missing; the rest say once, few, many or name a class of expanded clone.

TRBJ2-1 NA TRBV25-1 few CASSDERFSYNEQFF TGTGCCAGCAGTGATGAGCGGTTTTCCTACAATGAGCAGTTCTTC
TRBJ2-3 NA TRBV9 NA CASARGGTDTQYF TGTGCCAGCGCTAGGGGGGGCACAGATACGCAGTATTTT
TRBJ2-1 NA TRBV9 NA CASSGALGAEEQFF TGTGCCAGCAGCGGAGCCCTTGGAGCCGAGGAGCAGTTCTTC
TRBJ2-7 NA TRBV27 NA CASSYGGIPYEQYF TGTGCCAGCAGTTACGGGGGAATTCCCTACGAGCAGTACTTC
TRBJ2-3 TRBD2 TRBV12-5 few CASEDSGDLIQSQYF TGTGCTAGTGAGGATAGCGGGGACTTAATACAGTCGCAGTATTTT
TRBJ2-1 TRBD2 TRBV3-1 NA CASSRAGGNEQFF TGTGCCAGCAGCCGTGCGGGGGGCAATGAGCAGTTCTTC
TRBJ2-7 NA TRBV12-3/TRBV12-4 few CASGGSYEQYF TGTGCCAGCGGGGGCTCCTACGAGCAGTACTTC
TRBJ2-2 NA TRBV12-5 NA CASGLTSAGELFF TGTGCTAGTGGTCTCACATCCGCCGGGGAGCTGTTTTTT
TRBJ1-5 NA TRBV29-1 NA CSVEEGDSNQPQHF TGCAGCGTTGAAGAGGGGGATAGCAATCAGCCCCAGCATTTT
TRBJ1-1 NA TRBV29-1 few CSVVKNTEAFF TGCAGCGTTGTAAAGAACACTGAAGCTTTCTTT
TRBJ1-4 NA TRBV29-1 few CSVQDGSTNEKLFF TGCAGCGTACAAGACGGCTCAACTAATGAAAAACTGTTTTTT
TRBJ2-2 NA TRBV4-1 NA CASSQDTGGDTGELFF TGCGCCAGCAGCCAAGATACGGGCGGGGACACCGGGGAGCTGTTTTTT